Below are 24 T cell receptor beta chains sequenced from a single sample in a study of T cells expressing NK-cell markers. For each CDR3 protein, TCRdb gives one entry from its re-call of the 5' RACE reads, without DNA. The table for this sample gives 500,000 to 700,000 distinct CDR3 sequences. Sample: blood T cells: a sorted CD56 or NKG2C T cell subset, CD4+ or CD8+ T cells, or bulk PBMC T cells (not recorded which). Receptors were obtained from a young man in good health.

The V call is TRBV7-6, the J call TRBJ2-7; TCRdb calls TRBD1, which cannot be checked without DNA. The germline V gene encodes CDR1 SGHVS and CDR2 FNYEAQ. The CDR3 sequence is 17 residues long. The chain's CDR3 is CASSFLGVGALSYEQYF.

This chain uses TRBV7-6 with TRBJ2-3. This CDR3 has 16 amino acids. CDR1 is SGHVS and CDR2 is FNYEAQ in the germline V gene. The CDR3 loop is CASGLAGDPMTDTQYF. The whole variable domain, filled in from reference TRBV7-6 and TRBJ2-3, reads GAGVSQSPRYKVTKRGQDVALRCDPISGHVSLYWYRQALGQGPEFLTYFNYEAQQDKSGLPNDRFSAERPEGSISTLTIQRTEQRDSAMYRCASGLAGDPMTDTQYFGPGTRLTVL.

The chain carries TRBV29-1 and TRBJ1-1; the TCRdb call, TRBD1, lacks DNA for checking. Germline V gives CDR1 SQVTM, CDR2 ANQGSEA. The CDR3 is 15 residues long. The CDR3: CSVETSPGRSTEAFF.

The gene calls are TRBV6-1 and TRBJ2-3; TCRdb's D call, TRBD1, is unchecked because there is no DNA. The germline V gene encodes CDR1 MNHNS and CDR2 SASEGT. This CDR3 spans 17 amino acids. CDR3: CASSEASRGQSTDTQYF.

CDR3: CAISQGLAGTDTQYF. The rearrangement uses TRBV10-3 and TRBJ2-3; TCRdb lists TRBD2, though no DNA is available to test this call. The length of the CDR3 is 15 residues. Germline V gene data show CDR1 as ENHRY and CDR2 as SYGVKD.

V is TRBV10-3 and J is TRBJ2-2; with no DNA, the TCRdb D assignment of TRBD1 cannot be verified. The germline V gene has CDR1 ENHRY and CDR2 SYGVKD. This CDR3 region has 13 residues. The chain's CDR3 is CAISSRESGELFF.

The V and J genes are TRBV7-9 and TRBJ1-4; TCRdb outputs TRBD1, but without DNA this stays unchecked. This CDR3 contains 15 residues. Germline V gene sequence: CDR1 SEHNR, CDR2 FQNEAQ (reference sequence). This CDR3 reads CASSQPRGEDEKLFF.

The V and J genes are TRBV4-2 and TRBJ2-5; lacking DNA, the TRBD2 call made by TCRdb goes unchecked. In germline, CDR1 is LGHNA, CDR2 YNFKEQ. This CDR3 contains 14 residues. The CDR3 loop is CASSLKTPPETQYF.

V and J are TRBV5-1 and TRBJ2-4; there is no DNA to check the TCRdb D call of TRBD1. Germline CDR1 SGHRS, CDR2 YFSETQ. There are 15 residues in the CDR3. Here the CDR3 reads CASSAPQGSKNIQYF. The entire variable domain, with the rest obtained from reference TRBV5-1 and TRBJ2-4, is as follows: KAGVTQTPRYLIKTRGQQVTLSCSPISGHRSVSWYQQTPGQGLQFLFEYFSETQRNKGNFPGRFSGRQFSNSRSEMNVSTLELGDSALYLCASSAPQGSKNIQYFGAGTRLSVL.

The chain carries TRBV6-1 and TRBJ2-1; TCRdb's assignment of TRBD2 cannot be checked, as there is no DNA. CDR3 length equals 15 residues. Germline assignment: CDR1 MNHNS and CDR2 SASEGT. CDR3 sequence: CASHLAGGLYNEQFF.

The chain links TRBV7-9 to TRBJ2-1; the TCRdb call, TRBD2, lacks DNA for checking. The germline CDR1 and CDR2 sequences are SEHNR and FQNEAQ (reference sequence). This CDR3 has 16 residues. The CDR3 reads CASSSRTSGIVNEQFF.

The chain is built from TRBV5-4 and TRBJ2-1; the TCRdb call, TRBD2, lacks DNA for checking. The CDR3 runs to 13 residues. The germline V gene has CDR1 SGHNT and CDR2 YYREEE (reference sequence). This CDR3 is CASAASILDEQFF. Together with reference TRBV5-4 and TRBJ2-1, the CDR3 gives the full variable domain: ETGVTQSPTHLIKTRGQQVTLRCSSQSGHNTVSWYQQALGQGPQFIFQYYREEENGRGNFPPRFSGLQFPNYSSELNVNALELDDSALYLCASAASILDEQFFGPGTRLTVL.

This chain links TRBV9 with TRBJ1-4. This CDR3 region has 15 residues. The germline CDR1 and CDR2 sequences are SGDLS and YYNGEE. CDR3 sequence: CASSVGRQINEKLFF.

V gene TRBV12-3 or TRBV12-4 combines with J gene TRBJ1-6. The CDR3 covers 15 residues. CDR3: CASSLSQGGNSPLHF.

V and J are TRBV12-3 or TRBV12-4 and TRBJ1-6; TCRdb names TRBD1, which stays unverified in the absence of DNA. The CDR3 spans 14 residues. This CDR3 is CASTLTGDNSPLHF.

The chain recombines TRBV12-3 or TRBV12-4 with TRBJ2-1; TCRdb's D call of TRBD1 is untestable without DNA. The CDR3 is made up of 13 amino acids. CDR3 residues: CASSPYARHEQFF.

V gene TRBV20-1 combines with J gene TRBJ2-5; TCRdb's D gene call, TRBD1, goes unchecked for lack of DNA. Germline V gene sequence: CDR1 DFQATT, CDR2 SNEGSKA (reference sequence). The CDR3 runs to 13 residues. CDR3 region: CSANRELQETQYF.

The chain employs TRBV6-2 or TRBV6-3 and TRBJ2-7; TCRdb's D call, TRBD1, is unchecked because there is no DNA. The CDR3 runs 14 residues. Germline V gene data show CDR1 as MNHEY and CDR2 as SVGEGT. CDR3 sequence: CASAGTGGRYEQYF.

CDR3 protein: CASSSGLGIEQFF. V and J are TRBV7-6 and TRBJ2-1; lacking DNA, the TRBD1 call made by TCRdb goes unchecked. CDR3 length: 13 residues. The germline gives CDR1 SGHVS, CDR2 FNYEAQ.

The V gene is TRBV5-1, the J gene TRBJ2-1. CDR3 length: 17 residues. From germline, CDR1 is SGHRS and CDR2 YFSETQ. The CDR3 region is CASSLEAPTSSYNEQFF.

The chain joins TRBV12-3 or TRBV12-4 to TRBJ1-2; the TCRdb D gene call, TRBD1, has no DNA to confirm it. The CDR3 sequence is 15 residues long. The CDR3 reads CASSPLGGANYGYTF.

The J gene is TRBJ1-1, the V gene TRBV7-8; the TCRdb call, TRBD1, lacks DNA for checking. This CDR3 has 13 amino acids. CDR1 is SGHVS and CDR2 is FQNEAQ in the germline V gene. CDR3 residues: CASSPAQNTEAFF.

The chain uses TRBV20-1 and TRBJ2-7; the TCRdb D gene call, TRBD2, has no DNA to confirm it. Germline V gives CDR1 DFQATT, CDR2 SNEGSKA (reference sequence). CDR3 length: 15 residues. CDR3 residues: CSARDLAGLSYEQYF.

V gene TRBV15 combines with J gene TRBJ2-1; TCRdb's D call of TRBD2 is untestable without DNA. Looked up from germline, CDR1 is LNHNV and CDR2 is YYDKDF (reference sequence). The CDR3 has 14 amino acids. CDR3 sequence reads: CATSRYSGGDEQFF.